Following are 14 T cell receptor beta chains from one sample sequenced in a study of T cells in Graves' hyperthyroidism and ophthalmopathy (dated by TCRdb to the late 2010s). The receptor library was made with multiplex PCR. The data were produced on an Illumina HiSeq 2000. TCR beta CDR3 regions were amplified from RNA transcripts. The first round of RT-PCR for the TCR CDR3 was performed with the HTBI primer set and the Qiagen OneStep RT-PCR kit. Through fastp at Q25 and MiXCR, TCRdb rebuilt clones from the public reads, retaining in-frame beta chains. Each CDR3 protein gets just one entry, which takes the most common genes and DNA from the rows behind it. The sample includes about 640,000 distinct CDR3 sequences, with roughly 14% observed a single time. Approximately 13% of the sample belongs to the ten largest clones. Sequencing was carried out using blood. These receptors all come from a woman in her fifties or sixties with Graves' ophthalmopathy.

The chain joins TRBV7-9 to TRBJ2-5, with 10 bases lining up with TRBD2. This CDR3 is 15 amino acids long. Germline V gene lookup returns CDR1 SEHNR and CDR2 FQNEAQ (reference sequence). V trimming: 6 bases; J trimming: 5 bases; junction bases outside the gene matches: 9. The CDR3 loop reads CASREREGPGETQYF. In DNA form, the CDR3 reads TGTGCCAGCAGGGAGCGGGAGGGTCCTGGGGAGACCCAGTACTTC.

This clonotype has a handful of counts. The chain combines TRBV14 with TRBJ2-7; TRBD2 matches 7 bases. Trimming removed 2 bases from V and 2 bases from J; junction bases left unmatched: 3. CDR1 SGHDN and CDR2 FVKESK come from the germline V gene. CDR3 length: 14 amino acids. This CDR3 is CASSQRTRPYEQYF. In DNA, the CDR3 is TGTGCCAGCAGCCAAAGGACTAGACCCTACGAGCAGTACTTC.

This clonotype was recorded at least ten times. The gene calls are TRBV12-3 or TRBV12-4 and TRBJ2-3; the D gene is possibly TRBD1 (7 bases). The CDR3 extends over 14 amino acids. Trimming removed 8 bases from V and 0 bases from J, with 12 bases in between. This chain's CDR3 is CASGGTDSTDTQYF. The CDR3 DNA sequence: TGTGCCAGCGGAGGGACAGACAGCACAGATACGCAGTATTTT.

This clonotype occurred a few times. The chain uses TRBV9 and TRBJ2-7; weak D call: TRBD2 (7 bases). V lost 2 bases, J lost 2 bases, and 14 bases lay in between. This CDR3 is built from 15 residues. CDR1 SGDLS and CDR2 YYNGEE come from the germline V gene. The CDR3 sequence: CASSVGASGTYEQYF. Written as DNA, the CDR3 is TGTGCCAGCAGCGTGGGGGCTAGCGGAACCTACGAGCAGTACTTC.

This clonotype was observed many times. V gene TRBV28 combines with J gene TRBJ2-7; D possibly corresponds to TRBD2 (6 bases). V lost 7 bases and J 6 bases, leaving 13 bases between the germline ends. This CDR3 has 12 residues. Germline V gene data show CDR1 as MDHEN and CDR2 as SYDVKM. The CDR3 DNA reads TGTGCCAGCATACGCGGGGACGGCGAGCAGTACTTC. This encodes CASIRGDGEQYF. Full variable domain (outside the CDR3, taken from reference TRBV28 and TRBJ2-7): DVKVTQSSRYLVKRTGEKVFLECVQDMDHENMFWYRQDPGLGLRLIYFSYDVKMKEKGDIPEGYSVSREKKERFSLILESASTNQTSMYLCASIRGDGEQYFGPGTRLTVT.

The chain carries TRBV24-1 and TRBJ2-7, with 8 bases lining up with TRBD1. J lost 2 bases, V lost 3 bases, and 8 bases had no gene match. Germline V gene sequence: CDR1 KGHDR, CDR2 SFDVKD. The CDR3 has 16 amino acids. The CDR3 here is CATSDQGARGTYEQYF. For the CDR3, the DNA is TGTGCCACCAGTGATCAGGGGGCGCGTGGGACCTACGAGCAGTACTTC.

This clonotype occurred many times. This chain uses TRBV7-2 with TRBJ1-5; D is ambiguous. The CDR3 covers 17 residues. V was clipped by 1 base and J by 0 bases, with 13 bases between them. The germline gives CDR1 SGHTA, CDR2 FQGNSA. CDR3 protein: CASSLVGGRFSNQPQHF. The CDR3 DNA is TGTGCCAGCAGCTTAGTGGGAGGCAGGTTTAGCAATCAGCCCCAGCATTTT.

This clonotype was recorded a few times. The rearrangement uses TRBV5-4 and TRBJ2-1; TRBD2 matches at 11 bases. Per germline, CDR1 SGHNT and CDR2 YYREEE (reference sequence). The junction had 11 bases not matched to a gene; V was cut back by 3 bases and J by 9 bases. CDR3 length: 16 amino acids. The DNA for the CDR3 is TGTGCCAGCAGCTATGGTGGCCTAGCGGGAGGTGGTGAGCAGTTCTTC. Translating it yields CASSYGGLAGGGEQFF.

This clonotype was detected many times. This chain links TRBV20-1 with TRBJ2-7, with D tentatively TRBD2 (7 bases). This CDR3 contains 15 residues. Trimming cost V 0 bases and J 2 bases, with 14 bases left between them. The germline CDR1 and CDR2 sequences are DFQATT and SNEGSKA (reference sequence). CDR3 nucleotide sequence: TGCAGTGCTAGAGATGGGGGGGGGCGTGCCTACGAGCAGTACTTC. Protein product: CSARDGGGRAYEQYF.

As regards this clonotype: A read error may be the cause here, since a much bigger clone is one base away. The J gene is TRBJ2-1, the V gene TRBV20-1; 9 bases align to TRBD2. This CDR3 has 18 amino acids. Germline CDR1 DFQATT, CDR2 SNEGSKA (reference sequence). The CDR3 nucleotides are TGCAGTGCTAGAGGTCTACTCATAGCGGGAGAGTCCTACAATGAGCAGTCCTTC. Translation gives CSARGLLIAGESYNEQSF.

This clonotype showed up many times. The chain has TRBV28 and TRBJ2-1, with 8 bases fitting TRBD2. Per germline, CDR1 MDHEN and CDR2 SYDVKM. CDR3 length: 15 residues. J lost 8 bases, V lost 7 bases, and 13 bases had no gene match. CDR3 loop: CASISLETSVYEQFF. The CDR3 region has the DNA TGTGCCAGCATCTCGCTGGAGACTAGCGTTTATGAGCAGTTCTTC.

This clonotype was observed at least ten times. The rearrangement uses TRBV7-2 and TRBJ2-5; D may correspond to TRBD1 or TRBD2 (7 bases each). The germline V gene has CDR1 SGHTA and CDR2 FQGNSA. V lost 5 bases and J lost 5, with 21 bases in between. This CDR3 has 16 amino acids. The CDR3 DNA is TGTGCCAGCAGCCCGGGGACAGAGGGGGGGAGGGAGACCCAGTACTTC. It is translated as CASSPGTEGGRETQYF. Drawing the rest from reference TRBV7-2 and TRBJ2-5, the complete variable domain is GAGVSQSPSNKVTEKGKDVELRCDPISGHTALYWYRQSLGQGLEFLIYFQGNSAPDKSGLPSDRFSAERTGGSVSTLTIQRTQQEDSAVYLCASSPGTEGGRETQYFGPGTRLLVL.

Ten or more counts support this clonotype. J is TRBJ1-5 and V is TRBV3-2. TRBV3-2 is shown as a pseudogene. This CDR3 has 15 residues. Here the CDR3 reads CASSPTYRSNQPQHF. DNA for the CDR3: TGTGCCAGCAGCCCCACGTACCGTAGCAATCAGCCCCAGCATTTT.

This clonotype was recorded many times. The chain joins TRBV7-9 to TRBJ2-3; D tentatively fits TRBD1 or TRBD2 (5 bases each). The V and J ends lost 4 bases and 1 base respectively, with 9 bases between them. There are 14 residues in the CDR3. CDR1 SEHNR and CDR2 FQNEAQ come from the germline V gene (reference sequence). The CDR3 loop is CASSYGDGTDTQYF. In DNA, the CDR3 is TGTGCCAGCAGCTACGGGGACGGCACAGATACGCAGTATTTT.